Sequencing of this T cell receptor beta chain was carried out in a study of blood T cells in healthy people across ages. For the second PCR, which ran for roughly 6 to 12 cycles, a sample-barcoded 5' primer and a J-beta primer mix were used. Each cDNA molecule received a tag from a template-switch adaptor that had 12 random nucleotides. CDR3-containing paired-end reads numbered at least 2.5 million in each sample. TCRdb used MiXCR to reprocess the 5' RACE reads, holding one entry per CDR3 protein. Among fewer than 2,000,000 distinct CDR3 sequences, approximately 40% were seen once, and the ten largest hold 23%. Study observations and caveats: Donor CMV status, an unknown factor, possibly confounded changes in expanded clonotypes.

Only a few counts were recorded for this clonotype. Its antigen is not known. The donors, all healthy, were Caucasians living in Russia, aged roughly 6 to 100. The V end was cut by 3 bases, the J end by 1 base, with 10 bases between. The CDR3 runs to 14 residues. Germline lookup yields CDR1 SGHNT and CDR2 YENEEA. The V and J genes are TRBV11-3 and TRBJ2-7, with unresolved D. Sequencing used blood. This clonotype was obtained from a human donor in good health. This chain's CDR3 is CASSFVADSYEQYF. In DNA form, the CDR3 reads TGTGCCAGCAGCTTTGTTGCGGATTCCTACGAGCAGTACTTC.